This TCR beta chain was observed in a study of control samples from healthy donors and cancer patients. TCRdb's table, derived via immunoSEQ multiplex PCR, lists solely in-frame clones and lacks some. The sample has about 49,000 clones, about 86% seen once; the top ten hold around 2.8%. Germline loops: CDR1 SNHLY, CDR2 FYNNEI. The CDR3 is 14 residues long. V shed 4 bases and J 4 bases; nucleotides not matched to a gene: 4. The sequenced sample consisted of PBMCs. The clonotype originates from a woman in her fifties or sixties with lung cancer. The genes are TRBV2 and TRBJ1-5, with 7 positions matching TRBD1. The CDR3 loop is CASSAGTENQPQHF. In DNA, the CDR3 is TGTGCCAGCAGTGCGGGGACAGAGAATCAGCCCCAGCATTTT.